Below, 24 T cell receptor beta chains from the same sample are listed, as sequenced in a study of PD-L1 blockade in urothelial cancer. The time point denotes: pretreatment peripheral blood. TCRdb's table, derived via immunoSEQ multiplex PCR, lists solely in-frame clones and lacks some. The sample lists 35,000 or so clones, 75% to 90% occurring once. This material consisted of PBMCs, taken around atezolizumab (anti-PD-L1) treatment. These receptor sequences come from a man aged 60 to 75 with urothelial cancer.

This chain connects TRBV11-2 to TRBJ1-6; D is undetermined. CDR1 and CDR2 from the germline V gene are SGHAT and FQNNGV. V was pared by 5 bases and J by 2 bases, with 13 bases between. There are 16 residues in the CDR3. The CDR3 region is CASSPTRGAYNSPLHF. CDR3 DNA sequence: TGTGCCAGCAGCCCCACTAGAGGCGCCTATAATTCACCCCTCCACTTT.

The chain is built from TRBV5-5 and TRBJ2-7, with D possibly being TRBD2 (5 bases). The germline gives CDR1 SGHKS, CDR2 YYEKEE (reference sequence). V dropped 4 bases and J dropped 2 bases, with 7 bases sitting between them. The CDR3 has 12 amino acids. The CDR3 here is CASSSGTYEQYF. CDR3 DNA sequence: TGTGCCAGCAGCAGCGGTACCTACGAGCAGTACTTC. Supplemented by reference TRBV5-5 and TRBJ2-7, the full variable domain reads DAGVTQSPTHLIKTRGQQVTLRCSPISGHKSVSWYQQVLGQGPQFIFQYYEKEERGRGNFPDRFSARQFPNYSSELNVNALLLGDSALYLCASSSGTYEQYFGPGTRLTVT.

The chain uses TRBV29-1 and TRBJ1-2; weak D call: TRBD1 (6 bases). With 6 bases removed from V and 8 bases from J, the gap between germline ends came to 22 bases. CDR1 and CDR2 from the germline V gene are SQVTM and ANQGSEA. The CDR3 extends over 14 amino acids. DNA of the CDR3: TGCAGCGTGGCAAGCCTCCGGGACATGAACGGCTACACCTTC. This encodes CSVASLRDMNGYTF.

The chain recombines TRBV29-1 with TRBJ2-1; TRBD2 matches 11 bases. Unmatched junction bases numbered 3, after V lost 7 bases and J lost 1 base. This CDR3 contains 14 residues. Germline CDR1 and CDR2: SQVTM and ANQGSEA. The CDR3 loop is CSGGTSGSYNEQFF. The CDR3 DNA is TGCAGCGGAGGGACTAGCGGATCCTACAATGAGCAGTTCTTC.

The chain has TRBV16 and TRBJ1-5; no definite D call. V gave up 0 bases and J gave up 2 bases, with 8 bases separating them. CDR1 KGHSY and CDR2 FQNENV come from the germline V gene. The CDR3 spans 15 residues. The CDR3: CASSQSRQGNQPQHF. As DNA, the CDR3 is TGTGCCAGCAGCCAATCTCGGCAGGGCAATCAGCCCCAGCATTTT. Full variable domain (rest looked up from reference TRBV16 and TRBJ1-5): GEEVAQTPKHLVRGEGQKAKLYCAPIKGHSYVFWYQQVLKNEFKFLISFQNENVFDETGMPKERFSAKCLPNSPCSLEIQATKLEDSAVYFCASSQSRQGNQPQHFGDGTRLSIL.

This chain joins TRBV14 and TRBJ2-7; D perhaps matches TRBD1 (5 bases). With 4 bases removed from V and 3 bases from J, the gap between germline ends came to 16 bases. The CDR3 covers 15 residues. The germline V gene encodes CDR1 SGHDN and CDR2 FVKESK. CDR3 residues: CASSLQGGIFYEQYF. CDR3 nucleotides: TGTGCCAGCAGCCTCCAGGGCGGTATTTTCTACGAGCAGTACTTC.

This clone was observed a few times. The chain links TRBV19 to TRBJ1-1, with D possibly TRBD1 on 6 matching bases. There are 14 residues in the CDR3. V was pared by 3 bases and J by 0 bases, with 8 bases between. Germline CDR1 reads LNHDA; CDR2 reads SQIVND (reference sequence). This chain's CDR3 is CASSITGLNTEAFF. The CDR3 DNA follows: TGTGCCAGTAGTATCACAGGGTTGAACACTGAAGCTTTCTTT.

The rearrangement uses TRBV7-9 and TRBJ1-1, with a possible D match to TRBD1 (6 bases). Germline V gene data show CDR1 as SEHNR and CDR2 as FQNEAQ (reference sequence). Trimming cost V 8 bases and J 4 bases, with 23 bases left between them. This CDR3 comprises 16 residues. This chain's CDR3 is CASVQTLGGLGTEAFF. The CDR3 DNA sequence: TGTGCCAGCGTACAGACGCTGGGGGGGCTGGGCACTGAAGCTTTCTTT.

The V and J genes are TRBV5-1 and TRBJ2-7, with 7 bases matching TRBD1. The germline gives CDR1 SGHRS, CDR2 YFSETQ. V was clipped by 0 bases and J by 3 bases; unmatched bases: 3. There are 14 residues in the CDR3. CDR3 loop: CASSLGAGGYEQYF. In DNA form, the CDR3 reads TGCGCCAGCAGCTTGGGGGCAGGGGGCTACGAGCAGTACTTC.

The CDR3 DNA sequence: TGTGCCAGCAGCTCACAGCTCGCCTCCTACGAGCAGTACTTC. It encodes CASSSQLASYEQYF. J is TRBJ2-7 and V is TRBV9, with D unresolved. The CDR3 length is 14 residues. The germline V gene encodes CDR1 SGDLS and CDR2 YYNGEE. The V end was cut by 4 bases, the J end by 0 bases, with 11 bases between.

This clone appeared a single time. J is TRBJ2-7 and V is TRBV15, with TRBD1 matching 9 bases. Trimming at V came to 3 bases and at J to 13 bases, leaving 16 bases not matched to a gene. The CDR3 loop spans 15 amino acids. Germline values: CDR1 LNHNV, CDR2 YYDKDF (reference sequence). The CDR3 DNA reads as TGTGCCACCAGCAGCAGCCCGGGACAGGGATCGGTCCCTTACTTC. Amino acids: CATSSSPGQGSVPYF.

The rearrangement links TRBV29-1 to TRBJ2-7; TRBD1 aligns across 7 bases. CDR3 size: 11 residues. V was clipped by 8 bases and J by 3 bases; unmatched bases: 4. The germline CDR1 and CDR2 sequences are SQVTM and ANQGSEA. CDR3: CSYRDSYEQYF. The CDR3 coding sequence is TGCAGCTACCGGGACAGCTACGAGCAGTACTTC.

The chain uses TRBV29-1 and TRBJ1-2; D not certain. The V and J ends lost 8 bases and 4 bases respectively, with 14 bases between them. Per germline, CDR1 SQVTM and CDR2 ANQGSEA. The length of the CDR3 is 12 residues. The CDR3 region is CSPQAAGYGYTF. In DNA, the CDR3 is TGCAGCCCCCAGGCGGCGGGCTATGGCTACACCTTC.

The V gene is TRBV10-3, the J gene TRBJ2-3, with a weak D call TRBD2 (6 bases). CDR3 size: 13 residues. V dropped 10 bases and J dropped 2 bases, with 13 bases sitting between them. Germline CDR1 is ENHRY and CDR2 is SYGVKD. This CDR3 reads CATGTSYTDTQYF. DNA of the CDR3: TGTGCCACCGGGACTTCTTACACAGATACGCAGTATTTT.

This clone was observed a single time. V and J are TRBV9 and TRBJ2-7, with 9 bases lining up with TRBD2. V was clipped by 3 bases and J by 4 bases; unmatched bases: 11. The CDR3 sequence is 16 residues long. Germline CDR1 and CDR2: SGDLS and YYNGEE. The CDR3 DNA reads TGTGCCAGCAGCGGGCGGACCGGGACTAGCAGATACGAGCAGTACTTC. Protein: CASSGRTGTSRYEQYF.

The chain links TRBV7-3 to TRBJ2-2; 9 nucleotides match TRBD1. V lost 6 bases to trimming and J lost 7 bases; unmatched junction nucleotides: 12. The length of the CDR3 is 16 residues. Germline V gives CDR1 SGHTA, CDR2 FQGTGA. CDR3: CASRDSDRGFGGELFF. In DNA, the CDR3 is TGTGCCAGCAGGGATTCTGACAGGGGGTTTGGCGGGGAGCTGTTTTTT. Combining the CDR3 with reference TRBV7-3 and TRBJ2-2 gives the whole variable domain GAGVSQTPSNKVTEKGKYVELRCDPISGHTALYWYRQSLGQGPEFLIYFQGTGAADDSGLPNDRFFAVRPEGSVSTLKIQRTERGDSAVYLCASRDSDRGFGGELFFGEGSRLTVL.

V gene TRBV7-2 combines with J gene TRBJ2-2, with 7 bases aligning to TRBD1. CDR1 is SGHTA, CDR2 FQGNSA, per germline. Trimming cost V 1 base and J 4 bases; bases outside gene matches: 0. The CDR3 spans 14 residues. The CDR3 DNA reads as TGTGCCAGCAGCTTAGACAGGGGCACCGGGGAGCTGTTTTTT. Translating it yields CASSLDRGTGELFF.

V and J are TRBV19 and TRBJ2-6; no firm D call. V shed 3 bases and J shed 3 bases, with 6 bases lying between them. The CDR3 spans 14 residues. Germline-derived CDR1 and CDR2 are LNHDA and SQIVND (reference sequence). CDR3 in amino acids: CASSIGGGANVLTF. The CDR3 nucleotides are TGTGCCAGTAGTATTGGCGGTGGGGCCAACGTCCTGACTTTC.

This chain joins TRBV6-1 and TRBJ2-3; 8 nucleotides line up with TRBD1. This CDR3 is 14 amino acids long. CDR1 and CDR2 from the germline V gene are MNHNS and SASEGT. The V segment lost 3 bases and the J segment 2 bases; nucleotides outside the gene matches: 1. This chain's CDR3 is CASSDRGPTDTQYF. In DNA form, the CDR3 reads TGTGCCAGCAGTGACAGGGGGCCCACAGATACGCAGTATTTT.

This chain uses TRBV12-5 with TRBJ2-7, with 7 bases identical to TRBD1. CDR3 length: 14 residues. Per the germline V gene, CDR1 is LGHNT and CDR2 is FRNRAP. The V gene end was trimmed by 7 bases and the J gene end by 6 bases; junction bases not matched to a gene: 12. CDR3 protein: CASAFSRDSIEQYF. In DNA, the CDR3 is TGTGCTAGTGCATTTTCCCGGGACAGCATCGAGCAGTACTTC.

This sequence joins TRBV9 and TRBJ2-2, with 10 nucleotides matching TRBD2. CDR1 and CDR2 (germline): SGDLS, YYNGEE. The V gene end was trimmed by 5 bases and the J gene end by 2 bases; junction bases not matched to a gene: 3. The CDR3 is made up of 15 amino acids. CDR3 amino acids: CASRGLADNTGELFF. CDR3 sequence (DNA): TGTGCCAGCAGAGGACTAGCGGATAACACCGGGGAGCTGTTTTTT.

The chain is built from TRBV6-6 and TRBJ2-5, with a weak D call TRBD2 (5 bases). The CDR3 loop spans 16 amino acids. V was cut by 1 base and J by 4 bases, with 16 bases left in between. Germline CDR1 reads MNHNY; CDR2 reads SVGAGI (reference sequence). The CDR3 region is CASSYLGRTTIETQYF. The CDR3 coding sequence is TGTGCCAGCAGTTACTTGGGGAGAACAACCATAGAGACCCAGTACTTC.

This clone has just one count. This chain connects TRBV7-2 to TRBJ1-5, with 9 positions matching TRBD1. The CDR3 is 15 residues long. Looked up from germline, CDR1 is SGHTA and CDR2 is FQGNSA. V was clipped by 0 bases and J by 5 bases; unmatched bases: 2. The CDR3 loop is CASSLAGTGYQPQHF. CDR3 sequence (DNA): TGTGCCAGCAGCTTAGCCGGGACAGGGTATCAGCCCCAGCATTTT.

The chain uses TRBV5-1 and TRBJ2-3; D gene uncertain. Trimming left V 5 bases short and J 0 bases short, with 13 bases between. Germline CDR1 and CDR2: SGHRS and YFSETQ. This CDR3 is 15 amino acids long. CDR3 DNA: TGCGCCAGCAGATGGCAGGCAGCTAGCACAGATACGCAGTATTTT. Protein product: CASRWQAASTDTQYF.